This entry features one T cell receptor (beta chain) sequence. This clonotype was counted many times. Its antigen is currently not known. Base qualities were left out, and no much larger clone turns up one base away. A distance of 18 bases separates the germline ends of V and J, which lose 7 bases and 5 bases respectively. As encoded in the germline V gene, CDR1 is MNHNS while CDR2 is SASEGT. The CDR3 measures 14 amino acids from cysteine to phenylalanine. Only the CDR3 portion is preserved as DNA: 42 bases, with reading frame beginning at the first base. Library creation used 5' RACE. The sequencer listed for this sample is NextSeq 500. To correct for sequencing error and PCR bias, the TCR library protocol tagged individual cDNA molecules with unique molecular identifiers. Both TCR alpha and beta chains were sequenced, and tight co-correlation was observed between alpha and beta sequence abundances in each sample. For the original study's pipeline: Decombinator V4 was used to annotate TCR sequences for V gene, J gene and CDR3. Expanded TCRs were defined as changing significantly between any two time points under a Poisson model with p below 0.0001. TCR abundances were normalised to the total number of TCRs sequenced per sample and were expressed as counts per million. TRAV1-2 paired with TRAJ12, TRAJ20 or TRAJ33 defined MAIT TCRs, while TRAV10 paired with TRAJ18 defined iNKT TCRs. VDJdb, accessed on 1 November 2021, was searched for TCRs annotated for CMV, EBV and SARS-CoV-2, and TCRs annotated for more than one antigen were excluded. TCRdb trimmed public reads at Q25 via fastp, called clones via MiXCR and kept in-frame beta chains. Entries are consolidated by CDR3 protein sequence, retaining the most common genes and DNA. These V and J calls rely on TCRdb rather than the paper's analysis. The sample profile shows tens of thousands of distinct CDR3 sequences; 4% to 5.5% of them were found once. 15% to 20% of the sample is in the top ten clones.

The sample belongs to a study of early T cells in non-severe SARS-CoV-2 infection (dated by TCRdb to the early 2020s). The study in broad terms: TCR sequencing used bulk RNA from unsorted whole blood, so alpha and beta chains could not be paired. Study-wide conclusions, independent of this receptor: VDJdb matching was skewed toward anti-spike CD8 responses, so virus-specific expansions were likely underestimated and private and CD4 specificities were missed.

This was a case-control study nested in a cohort of healthcare workers in London, UK, who had nasopharyngeal swab PCR tests and blood samples taken every week. Healthcare workers were recruited during the week of the UK lockdown, between 23 and 31 March 2020, and followed weekly for up to roughly 15 weeks. The specimen was whole blood. This chain joins TRBV6-1 to TRBJ2-7, and possibly TRBD1, on 7 matching bases. This TCR was recovered from an adult who was a healthcare worker with PCR-confirmed SARS-CoV-2 infection or an uninfected control (not recorded which). Here is the DNA: TGTGCCAGCAACCGAAATCAGGGGGGAGACGAGCAGTACTTC. Translated, this gives CASNRNQGGDEQYF.